This T cell receptor (beta chain) came from a study of blood T cell repertoires in COVID-19. The wider study: The United States, Italy and Spain supplied acute and convalescent COVID-19 samples. Nucleic acid was either cDNA or gDNA, and it came from T cells, B-cell-depleted T cells, or PBMCs.

Per the original methods: Reference gene primer amplification gave estimated nucleated cell counts. Some clones are missing from TCRdb's copy, which holds only in-frame ones; the method was immunoSEQ multiplex PCR. That table furnishes V, J and clone size, whereas the DNA furnished D and trimming. The sample includes approximately 31,000 clones, approximately 85% of them seen just once. This clone appeared once. The V segment lost 1 base and the J segment 3 bases; nucleotides outside the gene matches: 12. The CDR3 consists of 17 residues. Germline V gene lookup returns CDR1 LNHDA and CDR2 SQIVND (reference sequence).

The V gene is TRBV19, the J gene TRBJ2-7; TRBD1 agrees at 7 bases. This receptor was taken from a woman in her sixties or seventies with active COVID-19. The sample comprised peripheral blood. CDR3 in amino acids: CASSIGDSTLKNYEQYF. The CDR3, as DNA: TGTGCCAGTAGTATAGGGGACAGTACCTTAAAAAACTACGAGCAGTACTTC.